This TCR beta chain was identified during a study of blood T cell repertoires in COVID-19. TCRdb's copy holds only in-frame clones and misses some; the assay was immunoSEQ multiplex PCR. The sample records under 200,000 clones, roughly 80% being singletons. After removal of 4 bases from V and 8 bases from J, the junction contained 5 bases not matched to a gene. The CDR3 is 13 residues long. Germline CDR1 LNHNV, CDR2 YYDKDF (reference sequence). This sequence was found in a woman aged 60 to 75 who had recovered from COVID-19. This chain links TRBV15 with TRBJ2-1, with 7 bases fitting TRBD1. The specimen sequenced was PBMCs or T cells enriched from blood (not recorded which). The CDR3 loop is CATSTTGDDEQFF. CDR3 sequence (DNA): TGTGCCACCAGCACCACAGGGGACGATGAGCAGTTCTTC.